This T cell receptor beta chain came from a study of cytomegalovirus exposure and HLA in healthy donors (dated 2017 in TCRdb). Regarding the complete study: An earlier analysis of under 600 of the donors reported 250 to 300 Gb of sequence data and 100 million to 140 million unique TCR beta sequences from about 180 million T cells. An early release covering roughly 600 HLA-typed donors comprised around 300 gigabases of sequencing data and around 85 million unique TCR sequences. Among the roughly 400 genotyped donors, about 85% belonged to the genetic ancestry cluster associated with self-reported Caucasian donors. The study was designed to test whether signatures of past pathogen exposure could be identified by cataloging public T cell receptors. The study used immunosequencing to profile the T cell repertoires of under 700 subjects and linked those repertoires to cytomegalovirus serostatus. A separate validation cohort of more than 100 different subjects was used in addition to the approximately 670-subject first cohort. To predict cytomegalovirus infection status, the study brought together high-throughput TCR immunosequencing, statistical association of individual TCRs with disease status, and machine learning. To study patterns of TCR occurrence, a later analysis re-analyzed previously published TCR beta repertoires from more than 550 donors and added high-resolution HLA genotyping. Rather than using new phenotypic data, the later analysis identified candidate immune exposures from TCR beta sequences and from how often those sequences occurred across donors. In an earlier analysis of roughly 580 of the donors, high-throughput TCR beta sequencing was used to judge whether each TCR beta V gene segment behaved as functional or pseudogenic. Donor age, sex, ethnicity and CMV serostatus were compiled alongside the repertoire data. A later genetic analysis took genome-wide SNP genotypes for about 55% of the roughly 670 donors and used that subset as a discovery cohort. All discovery cohort repertoires had been generated using a single sequencing platform. HLA typing included class I and class II loci at four-digit resolution. The number of typed donors differed by locus: about 620-630 for A, B, C, DRB1 and DQB1; approximately 540 for DQA1; 606 for DPA1; and around 490 for DPB1. Five DR-DQ haplotypes were treated as single units for association and clustering because of strong linkage in the cohort. Among a few hundred genotyped donors of the cohort, an average of about 240,000 unique TCR beta nucleotide sequences were sequenced per donor, roughly a sixth of them non-productive.

The cohort comprised fewer than 700 healthy bone marrow donors. All cohort members were sampled while nominally healthy, although unrecorded immune exposures were likely present. The donor was CMV seronegative and belonged to the group of over 300 seronegative cohort members. Each donor provided a peripheral blood sample, and peripheral blood mononuclear cells were used for TCR beta sequencing. The Qiagen DNeasy Blood Extraction Kit was used to extract genomic DNA from the blood cell samples. Library preparation employed the immunoSEQ multiplex PCR assay. A mixture of 60 forward primers for TCR Vbeta segments and 13 reverse primers for TCR Jbeta segments was used in the multiplex PCR. Amplification of the CDR3 region of rearranged TCR beta genes was performed with a multiplex PCR assay on genomic DNA. The amplified TCR beta libraries were sequenced on the Illumina HiSeq System as 87-base-pair reads. The authors processed their data as follows. In a later analysis, roughly 80 million unique TCR beta chains were counted across the 650 to 700 repertoires, and roughly 10 million of these chains were shared by at least two donors. Raw reads were error-corrected and collapsed into unique sequences by a nearest-neighbor algorithm in which closely related sequences were merged to remove PCR and sequencing errors. V, D and J gene segments were assigned by aligning CDR3 sequences to IMGT reference sequences. For a sequence to be retained, a match of at least six nucleotides to both a V gene segment and a J gene segment was required. A rearrangement was called productive if the CDR3 had no stop codons and remained in frame with V and J, and every other rearrangement was called non-productive. Following IMGT convention, CDR3 was defined as the stretch from the second conserved V-encoded cysteine to the conserved J-encoded phenylalanine. The earlier analysis of about 610 of the donors excluded any sequence lacking an unambiguous match to a single V gene segment. An earlier analysis of roughly 590 of the donors called V segments functional above 56.7% productive rearrangements and segregating when the between-donor standard deviation exceeded 5%. To diagnose cytomegalovirus status from the catalog of TCR beta chain sequences, a statistical classification framework was built. A later analysis assigned V and J genes by comparing TCR nucleotide sequences with IMGT/GENE-DB human TR gene sequences. In a later analysis, CDR3 sequences and most-parsimonious VDJ recombination scenarios were assigned using the TCRdist pipeline. In a later analysis, every TCR beta chain was defined by the combination of its CDR3 amino acid sequence and its V-gene family, and reads without a unique V-gene family were dropped. In a later analysis, fewer than 650 highly shared, low-generation-probability nucleotide sequences were removed to address suspected cross-contamination and a sequencing artifact. A later analysis calculated a clonal expansion index for each public chain from normalized within-repertoire ranks of inferred template counts. In a later analysis, generation probabilities were computed using a VDJ recombination model fitted to out-of-frame rearrangements, and the results were checked against IGoR. Hypergeometric tests were used in a later analysis to score TCR-TCR, TCR-HLA and TCR-CMV co-occurrence, with a repertoire-size bias correction applied to the TCR pairs. A later analysis estimated false discovery rates by permuting HLA or CMV assignments 20 times. In a later analysis, co-occurring TCRs were grouped with DBSCAN, and TCRdist sequence similarity was added when clustering was performed within HLA-allele-positive subsets. Repertoires with fewer than 30,000 or more than 120,000 public chains, plus five repertoires with anomalous nucleotide sharing, were excluded from co-occurrence clustering. TCRdb holds this immuneACCESS table with in-frame rearrangements only. Some clones are missing; in checked studies, unresolved V genes explain under half, and the rest has no known cause. The V and J calls and clone size were taken over from that table, and D and trimming were inferred from the DNA. The table for this sample lists about 120,000 clones; about 76% of them were counted only once. Around 2.3% of the sample is held by the ten biggest clonotypes.

The CDR3 runs 13 residues from the cysteine to the phenylalanine. Only CDR3 DNA is held: 39 bases, read in frame from base 1. Unmatched junction bases come to 2, with V trimmed by 5 bases and J by 3 bases. According to the germline V gene (reference sequence), CDR1 reads MNHEY and CDR2 reads SMNVEV. A word on this clone: The clone's antigen remains unknown. There are no base qualities to consult, and no much larger clone falls within one base.

Broad study findings and their caveats: A few of the identified cytomegalovirus-associated TCR beta chains were confirmed in vitro to be specific for cytomegalovirus antigens. Some IMGT-functional V segments, including TRBV6-2 and TRBV6-3, could not be distinguished by the 87-base-pair reads and were therefore excluded. The classifier was reported to diagnose cytomegalovirus status with high specificity and sensitivity in both the original and validation cohorts. Most TCR sequences were seen in very few donors, while some public TCRs were found in many individuals. A further reported finding was that TCR beta sequences accurately predicted the HLA-A and HLA-B alleles for most subjects in the first cohort. Because counts were too low, roughly 16 rarely observed V segments, including chromosome 9 orphons, were left out of the earlier analysis of some 640 of the donors. A later analysis found that HLA-associated TCR beta chains were more clonally expanded and had lower generation probabilities than equally common non-associated chains. According to a later genetic analysis, donors in an Asian-associated ancestry cluster had fewer N-insertions in productive TCRs than the roughly 670-donor mean. Specific HLA alleles were associated with roughly 16,000 TCR beta sequences at a false discovery rate of 0.05 in a later analysis. According to a later analysis, parvovirus B19, influenza, CMV and Epstein-Barr virus appeared linked to several top co-occurrence clusters. Correlated functional status among segregating V segments might be attributable to linkage disequilibrium, but an unknown experimental factor could not be ruled out. The only immune exposure information available for the cohort was CMV serostatus. Roughly uniform sequencing depth across donors was assumed in presence/absence analyses, although this assumption may not hold. When HLA alleles, especially DR and DQ, strongly co-occurred, TCR associations were difficult to assign to individual alleles. The authors suggested that the approach could potentially be generalized to other disease states and immunological phenotypes. A group of highly shared sequence variants was considered likely to be a technical artifact of the sequencing pipeline. Only TCR beta chains were sequenced in this cohort, and the absence of alpha or paired-chain data limited detectable features. In the study, approximately 160 TCR beta chains were listed as associated with cytomegalovirus. In a later analysis, the rate of TCR association differed among HLA loci, with DRB1 alleles having the most associated TCRs and HLA-C alleles having the fewest. In a later genetic analysis, a missense DCLRE1C variant was associated with V-gene and J-gene trimming of TCR beta chains, and the association was replicated in an independent cohort. In a later analysis, most CMV-associated TCR beta chains were found to appear HLA-restricted, with HLA associations seemingly driven largely by CMV exposure. In an earlier analysis of over 550 of the donors, most TCR beta V segments were observed in productive rearrangements about 87% or about 30% of the time, broadly matching IMGT annotations. HLA typing was unavailable for some donors at each locus, so association tests used only the typed subset.

This receptor was obtained from a woman in her thirties or forties in good health and CMV-seronegative. Here the chain combines TRBV27 and TRBJ2-7; the junction holds 9 bases that match TRBD1. The source material was PBMCs. The nucleotides are TGTGCCAGCAGTCGGACAGGGGACTACGAGCAGTACTTC. It encodes CASSRTGDYEQYF.